This TCR beta chain was sequenced in a study of vaccination and CD4 T cells after COVID-19. Turning to the study itself: Six male and four female convalescents took part, two of them Hispanic. The post-COVID samples were taken a median approximately 100 days after diagnosis, anywhere from 35 to 161.

Indicated treatment: roughly nine-day PBMC culture with coronavirus spike peptide pools or control peptides (ViraFEST assay). Peptide-pool expansion of antigen-specific T cells preceded TCR sequencing in ViraFEST. Both day 3 and day 7 involved replacing half of the medium with fresh IL-2 medium. This clonotype was observed a handful of times. What it recognizes is unknown. Researchers used the Oncomine TCR Beta short-read assay to sequence DNA from cultured CD4+ T cells. One entry per CDR3 protein results from TCRdb running MiXCR on the PCR reads. Of about 18,000 distinct CDR3 sequences in the sample, about 39% are singletons; the top ten hold 7% to 8.5%. V lost 7 bases and J 6 bases, leaving 12 bases between the germline ends. Looked up from germline, CDR1 is MNHEY and CDR2 is SVGEGT. The CDR3 totals 12 residues.

The sequence was obtained from a human donor who had recovered from COVID-19. The V gene is TRBV6-2 or TRBV6-3, the J gene TRBJ1-2; D is uncertain. The sequences come from CD4+ T cells from blood, cultured in vitro, collected after SARS-CoV-2 vaccination. The CDR3 coding sequence is TGTGCCAGCAACTCCGGGGTTCATGGCTACACCTTC. Translated, it gives CASNSGVHGYTF.